This T cell receptor (beta chain) was sequenced during a study of blood T cell repertoires in COVID-19. Profiling relied on immunoSEQ multiplex PCR, and the TCRdb table lists in-frame clones only, not all of them. The data hold 150,000 or so clones, with approximately 86% observed a single time. Germline V gene sequence: CDR1 SGHKS, CDR2 YYEKEE (reference sequence). The CDR3 runs to 15 residues. V shed 4 bases and J 10 bases; nucleotides not matched to a gene: 7. J is TRBJ1-6 and V is TRBV5-5, with 11 bases that match TRBD1. The sequence derives from an older woman with COVID-19, enrolled during active disease. Sequencing was done on a sample of peripheral blood. CDR3 coding DNA: TGTGCCAGCAGCATGGGACAGGGGGTTAGGTCACCCCTCCACTTT. Protein product: CASSMGQGVRSPLHF.